Following are 12 T cell receptor beta chains from one sample sequenced in a study of shared clonotypes between healthy human individuals. Repertoires were generated with immunoSEQ multiplex PCR, while TCRdb's copy carries only in-frame clones and drops some. The sample holds about 120,000 clones, about two thirds seen once. The sequenced sample consisted of memory CD8+ T cells sorted from blood. Stated subset: CD45RO+ cells pooled with CCR7-negative TemRA cells. The receptor source for this set is a woman in her twenties or thirties in good health.

This rearrangement joins TRBV18 to TRBJ2-7; 8 bases align to TRBD2. The V gene end was trimmed by 0 bases and the J gene end by 6 bases; junction bases not matched to a gene: 4. The V gene's germline CDR1 is KGHSH and CDR2 LQKENI. This CDR3 is 14 amino acids long. The CDR3 here is CASSPPGSGSEQYF. DNA for the CDR3: TGTGCCAGCTCACCACCAGGGAGCGGGAGCGAGCAGTACTTC. The full variable domain, in which reference TRBV18 and TRBJ2-7 provide the parts outside the CDR3, is NAGVMQNPRHLVRRRGQEARLRCSPMKGHSHVYWYRQLPEEGLKFMVYLQKENIIDESGMPKERFSAEFPKEGPSILRIQQVVRGDSAAYFCASSPPGSGSEQYFGPGTRLTVT.

The V gene is TRBV4-1, the J gene TRBJ2-3; possibly TRBD1 or TRBD2 for D (6 bases each). The CDR3 length is 17 residues. V was cut by 4 bases and J by 0 bases, with 17 bases left in between. CDR1 is MGHRA, CDR2 YSYEKL, per germline. The CDR3 protein is CASSPVIWGASTDTQYF. CDR3 nucleotides: TGCGCCAGCAGCCCAGTTATTTGGGGGGCCAGCACAGATACGCAGTATTTT.

The V and J genes are TRBV2 and TRBJ2-7; 8 bases are a match to TRBD1. The CDR3 loop spans 14 amino acids. The trim removed 10 bases at V and 0 bases at J, leaving 8 bases unmatched. Germline V gives CDR1 SNHLY, CDR2 FYNNEI. The CDR3 bases are TGTGCCAACTACCCAGGGGGCAGCTCCTACGAGCAGTACTTC. This sequence encodes CANYPGGSSYEQYF.

The rearrangement uses TRBV15 and TRBJ1-4; 9 bases match TRBD1. Germline trimming cut 1 base from V and 5 bases from J; bases unmatched to any gene: 2. The V gene's germline CDR1 is LNHNV and CDR2 YYDKDF (reference sequence). This CDR3 spans 15 amino acids. CDR3 in amino acids: CATSRVGTGNEKLFF. Written as DNA, the CDR3 is TGTGCCACCAGCAGAGTTGGGACAGGGAATGAAAAACTGTTTTTT. The full variable domain, completed using reference TRBV15 and TRBJ1-4, is DAMVIQNPRYQVTQFGKPVTLSCSQTLNHNVMYWYQQKSSQAPKLLFHYYDKDFNNEADTPDNFQSRRPNTSFCFLDIRSPGLGDTAMYLCATSRVGTGNEKLFFGSGTQLSVL.

A note on this clone: Other DNA sequences in the sample encode the same CDR3. The chain employs TRBV6-6 and TRBJ1-1; D uncertain. Germline V gene sequence: CDR1 MNHNY, CDR2 SVGAGI (reference sequence). The CDR3 contains 13 residues. The V gene lost 2 bases and the J gene lost 2 bases, with 6 bases spanning the gap. Here the CDR3 DNA reads TGTGCCAGCAGTTACAGTCGCAACACTGAAGCTTTCTTT. Residues: CASSYSRNTEAFF.

The rearrangement joins TRBV5-6 to TRBJ1-2; D is undetermined. Trimming shortened V by 2 bases and J by 4 bases, and 12 bases separated the two germline ends. Germline V CDR1 and CDR2: SGHDT, YYEEEE. CDR3 length equals 14 residues. The DNA for the CDR3 is TGTGCCAGCAGCTTCGGACGGGCGGCCTATGGCTACACCTTC. As protein: CASSFGRAAYGYTF.

The chain recombines TRBV10-3 with TRBJ1-2; no clear D. This CDR3 has 17 amino acids. Trimming stripped 0 bases from V and 8 bases from J, with 22 bases between. Germline CDR1 and CDR2: ENHRY and SYGVKD. The CDR3 nucleotides read TGTGCCATCAGTGAGTCGGGCGTATCGGTCGTACCGTACGGCTACACCTTC. Protein sequence: CAISESGVSVVPYGYTF.

This clone was counted ten times or more. The rearrangement joins TRBV4-2 to TRBJ2-1; the D gene is possibly TRBD2 (6 bases). Germline values: CDR1 LGHNA, CDR2 YNFKEQ. Trimming removed 0 bases at V and 6 bases at J, with 15 bases between. The CDR3 is made up of 16 amino acids. The CDR3 region is CASSQESDGRSNEQFF. CDR3 in DNA: TGTGCCAGCAGCCAAGAGTCAGACGGGAGATCCAATGAGCAGTTCTTC.

This clone has at least ten counts. V usage is TRBV10-1 and J usage is TRBJ2-7; D could derive from TRBD1 or TRBD2 (5 bases each). The CDR3 runs 14 residues. Germline V lookup: CDR1 WNHNN, CDR2 SYGVQD (reference sequence). Between the trimmed V and J ends, which lost 6 bases and 2 bases, there was a span of 14 bases. The CDR3 nucleotides read TGCGCCAGCAGCCGGGATCCGGGGCCCTACGAGCAGTACTTC. This sequence encodes CASSRDPGPYEQYF.

This chain connects TRBV25-1 to TRBJ2-5; no clear D gene. TRBJ2-7 matches the DNA end more closely, so the J call is doubtful. This CDR3 comprises 12 residues. The germline gives CDR1 MGHDK, CDR2 SYGVNS. For the CDR3, the DNA is TGTGCCAGCAGTGTTGAGCAGAACGAGCAGTACTTC. Protein sequence: CASSVEQNEQYF.

This clone qualifies as medium-sized (0.01 to 0.1%). The genes are TRBV11-2 and TRBJ1-2; no reliable D call. Germline-derived CDR1 and CDR2 are SGHAT and FQNNGV. V was pared by 7 bases and J by 2 bases, with 14 bases between. CDR3 size: 14 residues. CDR3 loop: CASTPAGRNYGYTF. CDR3 nucleotides: TGTGCCAGCACCCCCGCGGGCAGAAACTATGGCTACACCTTC.

The table lists this clone with a few counts. The rearrangement links TRBV25-1 to TRBJ2-7, with a possible D match to TRBD1 (6 bases). Germline loops: CDR1 MGHDK, CDR2 SYGVNS. The CDR3 runs 15 residues. V was shortened by 4 bases and J by 1 base, with 14 bases between the two germline ends. The CDR3 is CASSGSGAGSYEQYF. CDR3 nucleotide sequence: TGTGCCAGCAGTGGGTCAGGGGCTGGATCCTACGAGCAGTACTTC.